The sequence of this T cell receptor (beta chain) was determined in a study of PD-1 blockade in classical Hodgkin lymphoma. Whole-study findings and limits: At baseline, newly diagnosed patients reportedly showed less TCR diversity than healthy donors. After ASCT, patients who started nivolumab under 1 year later were excluded.

Described time point: cycle 4 day 1 (C4D1), after 6 weeks of nivolumab. No patient escaped relapse after autologous stem cell transplantation, and brentuximab vedotin exposure varied. Assay: immunoSEQ multiplex PCR; the TCRdb copy retains only in-frame clones and omits some. The data contain roughly 28,000 clones, roughly 82% of them seen just once; the ten biggest clones take up approximately 18%. In germline, CDR1 is SEHNR, CDR2 FQNEAQ (reference sequence). V was shortened by 1 base and J by 1 base, with 4 bases between the two germline ends. This CDR3 has 13 amino acids. Of note for this clone: The antigen remains undetermined.

The chain combines TRBV7-9 with TRBJ1-1; D unresolved. The clonotype originates from a human donor with classical Hodgkin lymphoma. The starting material was peripheral blood mononuclear cells (PBMCs), obtained before the fourth cycle of nivolumab. Here the CDR3 reads CASSLGENTEAFF. Here the CDR3 DNA reads TGTGCCAGCAGCTTAGGGGAGAACACTGAAGCTTTCTTT.